Sequencing of this T cell receptor beta chain was carried out in a study of blood T cell repertoires in COVID-19. Study at large: T cells, B-cell-depleted T cells, or PBMCs supplied cDNA or gDNA.

Repertoires were generated with immunoSEQ multiplex PCR, while TCRdb's copy carries only in-frame clones and drops some. This table holds more than 150,000 clones, roughly 80% found once. The receptor's source is a man aged 25 to 40 with active or convalescent COVID-19. The sequencing input was peripheral blood.

The CDR3 loop reads CASRGRTGGSSEAFF. Here the CDR3 DNA reads TGTGCCAGCAGGGGGCGGACAGGGGGCTCGTCTGAAGCTTTCTTT. This chain uses TRBV11-3 with TRBJ1-1; the match to TRBD1 covers 11 bases. This CDR3 region has 15 residues. In germline, CDR1 is SGHNT, CDR2 YENEEA. V was pared by 6 bases and J by 6 bases, with 9 bases of the junction left unmatched.